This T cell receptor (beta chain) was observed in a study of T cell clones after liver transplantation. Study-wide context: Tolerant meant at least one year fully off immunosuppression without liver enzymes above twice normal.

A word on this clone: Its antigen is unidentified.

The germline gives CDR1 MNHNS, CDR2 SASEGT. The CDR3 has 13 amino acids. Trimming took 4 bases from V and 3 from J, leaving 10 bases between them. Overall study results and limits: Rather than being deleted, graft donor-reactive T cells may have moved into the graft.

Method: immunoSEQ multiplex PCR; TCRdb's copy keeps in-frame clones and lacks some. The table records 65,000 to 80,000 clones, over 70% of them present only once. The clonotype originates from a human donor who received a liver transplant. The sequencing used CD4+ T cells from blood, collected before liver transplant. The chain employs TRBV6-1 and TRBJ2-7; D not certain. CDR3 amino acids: CASSGNFLYEQYF. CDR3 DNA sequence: TGTGCCAGCAGTGGGAACTTTCTCTACGAGCAGTACTTC.